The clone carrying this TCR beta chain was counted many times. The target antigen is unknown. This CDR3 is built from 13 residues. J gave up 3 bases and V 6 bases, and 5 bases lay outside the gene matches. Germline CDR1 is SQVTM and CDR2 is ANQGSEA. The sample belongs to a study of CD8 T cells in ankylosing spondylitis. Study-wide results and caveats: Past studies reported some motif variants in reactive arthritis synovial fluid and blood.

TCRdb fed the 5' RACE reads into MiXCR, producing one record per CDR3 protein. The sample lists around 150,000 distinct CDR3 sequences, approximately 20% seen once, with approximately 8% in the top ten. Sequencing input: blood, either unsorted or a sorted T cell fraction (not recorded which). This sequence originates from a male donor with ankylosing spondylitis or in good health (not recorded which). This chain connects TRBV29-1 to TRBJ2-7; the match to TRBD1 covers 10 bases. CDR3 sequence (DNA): TGCAGCGTCGGGGACAGGGGAAGCTACGAGCAGTACTTC. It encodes CSVGDRGSYEQYF.